Shown below are 4 T cell receptor beta chains from a single sample sequenced in a study of T cells in Graves' hyperthyroidism and ophthalmopathy. The TCR beta CDR3 regions underwent amplification using RNA transcripts as the source. The HTBI primer set served for first-round RT-PCR of the TCR CDR3. From the multiplex PCR reads, TCRdb called clonotypes with MiXCR, one entry per CDR3 protein. The table records 390,000 or so distinct CDR3 sequences, around 15% of them present only once. Sequences were obtained from blood. The receptors shown here come from a young man with Graves' ophthalmopathy.

This clonotype was observed many times. The chain links TRBV2 to TRBJ1-2; perhaps TRBD1 as D (6 bases). Trimming pared 5 bases from V and 8 bases from J, leaving 15 bases between. The CDR3 extends over 13 amino acids. Germline-derived CDR1 and CDR2 are SNHLY and FYNNEI. The CDR3 DNA is TGTGCCAGCAGTTCCGCCCGGGACACGGGCTACACCTTC. Translated, it gives CASSSARDTGYTF.

This clonotype turned up a few times. The chain employs TRBV12-5 and TRBJ1-2; D call uncertain. There are 12 residues in the CDR3. The V gene's germline CDR1 is LGHNT and CDR2 FRNRAP. V lost 5 bases to trimming and J lost 7 bases, with 11 bases between them. CDR3: CASGPREGGYTF. The CDR3 bases are TGTGCTAGTGGTCCCCGGGAAGGTGGCTACACCTTC.

This clonotype has a count of ten or more. CDR3 sequence (DNA): TGTGCCAGCAGCGTAAGGGCGGAGCATCAGCCCCAGCATTTT. Translation: CASSVRAEHQPQHF. This sequence joins TRBV7-2 and TRBJ1-5; D is ambiguous. CDR3 length: 14 amino acids. The V end was cut by 5 bases, the J end by 5 bases, with 13 bases between. Germline V gene lookup returns CDR1 SGHTA and CDR2 FQGNSA.

This clonotype was found a few times. The V and J genes are TRBV27 and TRBJ2-3; TRBD2 matches 9 bases. The CDR3 consists of 15 residues. CDR1 is MNHEY and CDR2 is SMNVEV in the germline V gene (reference sequence). V was clipped by 6 bases and J by 4 bases; unmatched bases: 8. The CDR3 nucleotides read TGTGCCAGCAGGTTCAATAGCGGGGGAGCAGATACGCAGTATTTT. Protein product: CASRFNSGGADTQYF.